Each of the 7 T cell receptor beta chains below was sequenced from the same sample in a study of neurological immune-mediated disorders. One entry per CDR3 protein results from TCRdb running MiXCR on the 5' RACE reads. Here the sample spans approximately 130,000 distinct CDR3 sequences, 3% to 3.5% being singletons. The specimen was PBMCs. The origin of the receptors is a woman aged 25 to 39 with multiple sclerosis.

This clonotype was seen repeatedly, ten times or more. The CDR3 DNA reads as TGTGCCAGTAGTGCGACCCTGGCGGCTTTCTTT. Its protein is CASSATLAAFF. The chain has TRBV19 and TRBJ1-1; D uncertain. The CDR3 is 11 residues long. CDR1 is LNHDA, CDR2 SQIVND, per germline (reference sequence). With 5 bases removed from V and 11 bases from J, the gap between germline ends came to 12 bases.

This clonotype has a count of ten or more. The chain is built from TRBV10-3 and TRBJ1-5; TRBD1 matches at 8 bases. Trimming took 3 bases from V and 7 from J; bases not matched to a gene: 8. The CDR3 consists of 15 residues. CDR1 is ENHRY and CDR2 is SYGVKD in the germline V gene. The CDR3 DNA sequence: TGTGCCATCAGTGACTCAGGGGGCAGGAACCAGCCCCAGCATTTT. Translation gives CAISDSGGRNQPQHF.

This clonotype was seen at least ten times. The rearrangement uses TRBV27 and TRBJ1-5; 9 nucleotides match TRBD1. With V trimmed by 5 bases and J by 7 bases, 9 bases remained unmatched. Germline V gene sequence: CDR1 MNHEY, CDR2 SMNVEV (reference sequence). This CDR3 comprises 15 residues. CDR3 sequence reads: CASSRGQGSGQPQHF. Here the CDR3 DNA reads TGTGCCAGCAGTAGAGGACAGGGGTCGGGGCAGCCCCAGCATTTT.

This clonotype was picked up a small number of times. A much larger clone lies a single base off, so this may be a read error. The chain recombines TRBV9 with TRBJ2-7; 7 bases line up with TRBD2. The germline V gene has CDR1 SGDLS and CDR2 YYNGEE. Trimming at V came to 3 bases and at J to 3 bases, leaving 9 bases not matched to a gene. This CDR3 region has 15 residues. In nucleotides, the CDR3 is TGTGCCAGCAGCGGCGGGGGAAAGGGAGTCTACGAGCAGTACTTC. It is translated as CASSGGGKGVYEQYF.

This clonotype was counted many times. The chain joins TRBV28 to TRBJ2-3, with D perhaps TRBD1 or TRBD2 (6 bases each). The ends were cut back, 11 bases at V and 4 bases at J, with 16 bases in the middle. The CDR3 covers 13 residues. The germline CDR1 and CDR2 sequences are MDHEN and SYDVKM. DNA for the CDR3: TGTGCCGGCGCTATTAGGGGGGCAGATACGCAGTATTTT. Amino acids: CAGAIRGADTQYF.

This clonotype was recorded at least ten times. CDR3 nucleotide sequence: TGTGCCAGCAGCTCTACGATGGAGGTGACCTACGAGCAGTACTTC. This codes for CASSSTMEVTYEQYF. The chain recombines TRBV12-3 or TRBV12-4 with TRBJ2-7; perhaps TRBD2 as D (5 bases). This CDR3 has 15 residues. Trimming took off 6 bases at V and 2 bases at J, with 17 bases between the two ends.

This clonotype was observed at least ten times. The J gene is TRBJ2-3, the V gene TRBV19; D is possibly TRBD1 (5 bases). Trimming cost V 5 bases and J 0 bases, with 12 bases left between them. The CDR3 loop spans 15 amino acids. Germline values: CDR1 LNHDA, CDR2 SQIVND (reference sequence). CDR3 amino acids: CASSLQATSTDTQYF. DNA of the CDR3: TGTGCCAGTAGTTTACAGGCTACTAGCACAGATACGCAGTATTTT. Based on the CDR3 plus reference TRBV19 and TRBJ2-3, the full variable domain is DGGITQSPKYLFRKEGQNVTLSCEQNLNHDAMYWYRQDPGQGLRLIYYSQIVNDFQKGDIAEGYSVSREKKESFPLTVTSAQKNPTAFYLCASSLQATSTDTQYFGPGTRLTVL.